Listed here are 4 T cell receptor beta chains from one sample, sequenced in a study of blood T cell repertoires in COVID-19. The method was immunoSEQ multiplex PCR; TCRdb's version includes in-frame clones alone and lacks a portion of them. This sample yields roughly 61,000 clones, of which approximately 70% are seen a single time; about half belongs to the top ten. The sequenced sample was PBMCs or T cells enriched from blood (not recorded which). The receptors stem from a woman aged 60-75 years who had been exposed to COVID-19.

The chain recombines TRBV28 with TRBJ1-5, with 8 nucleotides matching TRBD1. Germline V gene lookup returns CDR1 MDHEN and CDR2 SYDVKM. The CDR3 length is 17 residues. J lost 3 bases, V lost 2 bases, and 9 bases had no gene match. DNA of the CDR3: TGTGCCAGCAGTTTACCTTCCGGGACAGGAAACAATCAGCCCCAGCATTTT. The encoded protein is CASSLPSGTGNNQPQHF. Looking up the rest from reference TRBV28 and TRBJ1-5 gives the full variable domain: DVKVTQSSRYLVKRTGEKVFLECVQDMDHENMFWYRQDPGLGLRLIYFSYDVKMKEKGDIPEGYSVSREKKERFSLILESASTNQTSMYLCASSLPSGTGNNQPQHFGDGTRLSIL.

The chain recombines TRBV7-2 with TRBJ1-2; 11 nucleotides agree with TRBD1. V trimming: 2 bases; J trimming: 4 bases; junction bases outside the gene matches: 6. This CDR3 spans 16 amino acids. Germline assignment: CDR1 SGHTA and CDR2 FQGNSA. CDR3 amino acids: CASSLQPGQGVYGYTF. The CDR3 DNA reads TGTGCCAGCAGCTTACAACCGGGACAGGGGGTCTATGGCTACACCTTC.

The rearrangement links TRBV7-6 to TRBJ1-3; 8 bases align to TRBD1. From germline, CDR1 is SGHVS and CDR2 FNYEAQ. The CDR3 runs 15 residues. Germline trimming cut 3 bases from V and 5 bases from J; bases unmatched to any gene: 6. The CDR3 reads CASSLGQVVRNTIYF. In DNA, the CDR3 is TGTGCCAGCAGCTTGGGACAGGTGGTCCGAAACACCATATATTTT.

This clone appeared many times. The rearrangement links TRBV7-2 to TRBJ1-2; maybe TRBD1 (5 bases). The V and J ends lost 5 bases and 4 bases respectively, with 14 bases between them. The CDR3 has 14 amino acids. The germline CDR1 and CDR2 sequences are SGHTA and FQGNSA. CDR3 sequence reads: CASSKSRQFYGYTF. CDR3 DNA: TGTGCCAGCAGCAAATCGCGACAGTTCTATGGCTACACCTTC.